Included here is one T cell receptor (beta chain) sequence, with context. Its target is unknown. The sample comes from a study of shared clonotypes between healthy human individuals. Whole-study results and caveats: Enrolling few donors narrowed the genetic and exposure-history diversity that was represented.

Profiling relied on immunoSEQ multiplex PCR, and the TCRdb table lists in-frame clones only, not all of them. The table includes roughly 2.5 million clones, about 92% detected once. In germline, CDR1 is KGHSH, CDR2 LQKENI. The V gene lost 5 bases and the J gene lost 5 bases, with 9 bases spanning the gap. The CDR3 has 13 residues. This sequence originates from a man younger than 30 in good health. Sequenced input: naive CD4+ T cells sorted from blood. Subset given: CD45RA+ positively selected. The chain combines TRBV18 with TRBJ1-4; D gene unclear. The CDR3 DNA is TGTGCCAGCTCAACTGGGCTCAATGAAAAACTGTTTTTT. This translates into CASSTGLNEKLFF.